The T cell receptor (beta chain) under discussion was sequenced for a study of OX40 agonist ivuxolimab in advanced cancers. Notes on the research overall: Ivuxolimab was a fully human IgG2 agonistic monoclonal antibody targeting the costimulatory receptor OX40 (CD134). Intravenous ivuxolimab was administered to patients every 2 weeks at six dose levels: 0.01, 0.1, 0.3, 1.5, 3 and 10 mg/kg. Of the roughly 54 patients in dose escalation, 19 had hepatocellular carcinoma, some 15 had melanoma, 9 had renal cell carcinoma and 9 had head and neck cancer. In the dose-escalation cohort, around four fifths of patients were male, and the mean age was roughly 60 years, with a range of roughly 20 to 85. Patients were allowed to have had prior anti-PD-1, anti-PD-L1 or anti-CTLA-4 therapy, and more than 35% of the dose-escalation patients had been treated with checkpoint inhibitors. Three dose-escalation patients achieved partial responses, one with hepatocellular carcinoma and two with cutaneous melanoma. The point of sequencing TCRbeta in the periphery was to test whether ivuxolimab changed TCR sequence diversity and drove clonal T-cell expansion. The paper covers the monotherapy dose-escalation part of the phase I ivuxolimab trial, which included N ≈ 52 patients. Overall study outcomes, separate from this receptor: At doses from 0.1 to 3.0 mg/kg, clonal expansion was seen in both CD4+ and CD8+ blood T cells between baseline and week 6. Low levels of normalized T-cell clonal expansion were also seen in some patients who did not respond. In partial responders in the 0.1-3.0 mg/kg groups, normalized peripheral clonal expansion was found to be among the lowest, especially among CD8+ T cells. After ivuxolimab, more expanded clones were found on average in CD8+ T cells than in CD4+ T cells. Antigen specificity was not determined for the clonally expanded peripheral T cells.

Patients with autoimmune disease history or receiving systemic immunosuppression were excluded from the trial. Peripheral blood for TCR sequencing was drawn from every dose cohort at baseline, at cycle 4 day 1 and at cycle 7 day 1. The samples were drawn from a first-in-human, open-label, multicenter phase I dose-escalation trial of ivuxolimab. Adults with locally advanced or metastatic melanoma, renal cell carcinoma, hepatocellular carcinoma or head and neck squamous cell carcinoma were enrolled in the trial. Before TCR sequencing, CD4+ T cells and CD8+ T cells were sorted from peripheral blood as separate populations. To sequence the TCRbeta CDR3 region, genomic DNA was isolated from the sorted cells. TCRbeta CDR3 regions were sequenced using the immunoSEQ Assay. Held by TCRdb, this immuneACCESS table contains in-frame sequences only and omits some clones. Under half of the omission traces to an unresolved V gene where checked; the cause of the rest is unknown. For this sample the table gives 60,000 or so clones, of which roughly 83% were detected only once. Approximately 3.1% of the sample goes to the ten largest clones.

There are 13 amino acids in the CDR3, from cysteine to phenylalanine inclusive. The sequence is cut down to CDR3 DNA, 39 bases in frame from base 1. The V end gives up 2 bases and the J end 8 bases, leaving 3 bases in the junction not matched to a gene. Taken from the germline V gene, the CDR1 and CDR2 loops are SGHTA and FQGTGA. With regard to this clone: Its antigen is currently not known. No much larger clonotype is one base removed from it; base qualities were not supplied.

The chain is made from TRBV7-3 and TRBJ2-4; 7 central bases correspond to TRBD1. The source was CD4+ or CD8+ T cells sorted from blood, collected in a trial of the OX40 agonist ivuxolimab. The origin of this receptor is an adult with an advanced solid tumor such as melanoma, head and neck, liver or kidney cancer. The CDR3 corresponds to CASSLGQGDIQYF. The DNA sequence is given as TGTGCCAGCAGCTTAGGCCAGGGGGACATTCAGTACTTC.